This T cell receptor (beta chain) was identified in a study of OX40 agonist ivuxolimab in advanced cancers. Study-wide context: Every 2 weeks, patients got intravenous ivuxolimab at one of six dose levels (0.01-10 mg/kg). Mean age 60 years, range roughly 20 to 85; roughly 82% male. Study results and caveats: Doses of 0.1 to 3.0 mg/kg were accompanied by clonal expansion of CD4+ and CD8+ blood T cells by week 6. Expanded clones were, on average, more numerous among CD8+ T cells than CD4+.

The repertoire was sequenced with immunoSEQ multiplex PCR; TCRdb's copy has only in-frame clones and lacks some. Of 90,000 to 100,000 clones detected, around 87% appear once; the ten largest clones hold roughly 0.16%. V was clipped by 2 bases and J by 4 bases, with 9 bases between them. Germline CDR1 reads LNHDA; CDR2 reads SQIVND (reference sequence). The CDR3 has 14 residues. As for this clone: The antigen is undetermined.

The chain combines TRBV19 with TRBJ1-3, with D uncertain. The receptor's source is an adult with an advanced solid tumor such as melanoma, head and neck, liver or kidney cancer. The sequencing here drew on CD4+ or CD8+ T cells sorted from blood, taken in a trial of the OX40 agonist ivuxolimab. The CDR3 bases are TGTGCCAGTAGTATACCGGGAGCCGGAAACACCATATATTTT. Translating it yields CASSIPGAGNTIYF.